This TCR beta chain stems from a study of spatial heterogeneity in lung cancer. Study as a whole: Alpha-chain sequences were detected in numbers that were consistently lower than beta-chain sequences. There were, on average, more than ten raw-read appearances for each unique TCR and UMI combination. The study's findings and limits: Ubiquitous, expanded tumor-derived TCRs were more frequently observed in blood at resection than at follow-up.

Described time point: sample taken at primary tumor resection. Material for sequencing was whole RNA from tumor, nontumor lung or frozen PBMC, left unsorted. On this clonotype itself: Its specificity is unknown.

In germline, CDR1 is SEHNR, CDR2 FQNEAQ (reference sequence). The CDR3 loop spans 15 amino acids. V was clipped by 7 bases and J by 2 bases, with 14 bases between them. Every TCR cDNA molecule carried a tag that served as a unique molecular identifier. TCRdb recomputed calls from the 5' RACE reads with MiXCR, one row per CDR3 protein. The sample gives approximately 52,000 distinct CDR3 sequences, less than 8.5% of which show up once; approximately 2.9% is in the top ten. The input for sequencing was PBMCs, taken at surgery. The chain recombines TRBV7-9 with TRBJ1-4; D may be TRBD1 (6 bases). The receptor's source is a female donor with early-stage non-small cell lung cancer. In DNA, the CDR3 is TGTGCCAGCACCCTGGGCGGGGGCACTAATGAAAAACTGTTTTTT. Translation: CASTLGGGTNEKLFF.